What follows are 26 T cell receptor beta chains derived from one specimen sequenced in a study of T cell therapy after organ transplantation. Only in-frame clones appear in the TCRdb table, and some are missing; sequencing was by immunoSEQ multiplex PCR. This sample carries around 50,000 clones, around 93% of them seen once, and the ten largest clones take around 3.2%. Antigens of these TCRs are unknown. The source material was CD8+ T cells from blood, sampled before autologous CMV-specific T cell therapy. All receptors derive from a human patient who had received a solid organ transplant and had CMV disease.

V and J are TRBV5-4 and TRBJ1-1; D is uncertain. Germline values: CDR1 SGHNT, CDR2 YYREEE (reference sequence). V lost 0 bases to trimming and J lost 0 bases, with 9 bases between them. The CDR3 is made up of 15 amino acids. The chain's CDR3 is CASSLGEGMNTEAFF. The CDR3 coding sequence is TGTGCCAGCAGCTTGGGGGAGGGAATGAACACTGAAGCTTTCTTT.

The V and J genes are TRBV30 and TRBJ2-7; 11 bases fit TRBD1. Trimming removed 3 bases from V and 2 bases from J; junction bases left unmatched: 6. Germline CDR1 and CDR2: GTSNPN and SVGIG (reference sequence). The CDR3 has 15 residues. CDR3 protein: CAWSDGTGGPYEQYF. CDR3 DNA: TGTGCCTGGAGCGACGGGACAGGGGGGCCCTACGAGCAGTACTTC.

This sequence joins TRBV30 and TRBJ2-7, with D tentatively TRBD1 (6 bases). This CDR3 comprises 16 residues. Trimming pared 0 bases from V and 4 bases from J, leaving 19 bases between. Germline V gene data show CDR1 as GTSNPN and CDR2 as SVGIG (reference sequence). CDR3 protein: CAWSVIRDNLGYEQYF. The DNA for the CDR3 is TGTGCCTGGAGTGTCATCCGGGACAACCTGGGGTACGAGCAGTACTTC.

V is TRBV20-1 and J is TRBJ1-1; perhaps TRBD1 as D (5 bases). This CDR3 has 11 residues. Germline V CDR1 and CDR2: DFQATT, SNEGSKA (reference sequence). The CDR3 is CSPWDGTEAFF. CDR3 nucleotides: TGCAGCCCATGGGACGGGACTGAAGCTTTCTTT.

This chain links TRBV14 with TRBJ1-6, with TRBD1 identical over 11 bases. This CDR3 comprises 18 residues. CDR1 and CDR2 from the germline V gene are SGHDN and FVKESK. V was clipped by 0 bases and J by 10 bases; unmatched bases: 11. CDR3 nucleotide sequence: TGTGCCAGCAGCCAAGATGAGGCGACCAGGGACAGGGGGTCACCCCTCCACTTT. Translating it yields CASSQDEATRDRGSPLHF.

V gene TRBV7-6 combines with J gene TRBJ2-5; 8 nucleotides agree with TRBD1. V trimming: 2 bases; J trimming: 5 bases; junction bases outside the gene matches: 7. CDR1 and CDR2 from the germline V gene are SGHVS and FNYEAQ. The CDR3 runs to 15 residues. The chain's CDR3 is CASSLTQGAGETQYF. CDR3 DNA sequence: TGTGCCAGCAGCTTAACGCAGGGGGCAGGGGAGACCCAGTACTTC.

This clone was observed a single time. This rearrangement joins TRBV6-5 to TRBJ2-1; D gene unclear. Deletions cut 4 bases from V and 5 bases from J, with 12 bases between. The germline gives CDR1 MNHEY, CDR2 SVGAGI. The CDR3 has 14 amino acids. CDR3 bases: TGTGCCAGCAGTTGGTCCAGAGCCAACAATGAGCAGTTCTTC. It translates to CASSWSRANNEQFF.

This chain uses TRBV7-9 with TRBJ2-7, with D perhaps matching TRBD1 (6 bases). Germline-derived CDR1 and CDR2 are SEHNR and FQNEAQ (reference sequence). The CDR3 extends over 15 amino acids. The V end lost 6 bases, the J end lost 0 bases, and 15 bases lay between the germline ends. CDR3 residues: CASSLADSRSYEQYF. As DNA, the CDR3 is TGTGCCAGCAGTCTCGCGGACAGCCGCTCCTACGAGCAGTACTTC.

CDR3 DNA: TGTGCCAGCAGCTTAGGGACTCAGCCCCAGCATTTT. Protein sequence: CASSLGTQPQHF. This chain connects TRBV13 to TRBJ1-5; D gene uncertain. The CDR3 is 12 residues long. Deletions cut 0 bases from V and 6 bases from J, with 3 bases between. CDR1 is PRHDT and CDR2 is FYEKMQ in the germline V gene (reference sequence).

This chain links TRBV4-1 with TRBJ2-1; no firm D call. Trimming cost V 0 bases and J 1 base, with 10 bases left between them. Germline values: CDR1 MGHRA, CDR2 YSYEKL. The CDR3 extends over 16 amino acids. Here the CDR3 reads CASSQESSHSYNEQFF. CDR3 in DNA: TGCGCCAGCAGCCAAGAATCGAGCCATTCCTACAATGAGCAGTTCTTC.

The chain employs TRBV9 and TRBJ2-7; D gene uncertain. Per the germline V gene, CDR1 is SGDLS and CDR2 is YYNGEE. CDR3 length: 16 residues. Trimming shortened V by 2 bases and J by 1 base, and 16 bases separated the two germline ends. In nucleotides, the CDR3 is TGTGCCAGCAGCGTTCGCTCCTCGAGGAGTTCCTACGAGCAGTACTTC. Translated: CASSVRSSRSSYEQYF.

The rearrangement joins TRBV2 to TRBJ1-6, with 10 bases fitting TRBD1. From germline, CDR1 is SNHLY and CDR2 FYNNEI. CDR3 size: 18 residues. V lost 8 bases, J lost 3 bases, and 13 bases stayed unmatched. The CDR3 is CASGAPGQGLNYNSPLHF. CDR3 bases: TGTGCCAGCGGGGCTCCGGGACAGGGGTTAAACTATAATTCACCCCTCCACTTT.

The rearrangement links TRBV7-2 to TRBJ1-4, with D maybe TRBD1 (5 bases). The CDR3 sequence is 15 residues long. Germline CDR1 is SGHTA and CDR2 is FQGNSA. The V and J ends lost 5 bases and 8 bases respectively, with 18 bases between them. The CDR3 loop reads CASSPWMGRGEKLFF. The CDR3 DNA reads TGTGCCAGCAGCCCCTGGATGGGACGGGGAGAAAAACTGTTTTTT.

This clone was picked up one time. J is TRBJ2-1 and V is TRBV6-5; no clear D gene. Germline V lookup: CDR1 MNHEY, CDR2 SVGAGI. This CDR3 comprises 14 residues. V lost 6 bases and J lost 0, with 9 bases in between. CDR3 nucleotide sequence: TGTGCCAGCAGCCCCTACGGCTCCTACAATGAGCAGTTCTTC. This encodes CASSPYGSYNEQFF.

The rearrangement joins TRBV15 to TRBJ1-3, with no clear D. Germline V lookup: CDR1 LNHNV, CDR2 YYDKDF (reference sequence). V lost 6 bases and J lost 0, with 6 bases in between. The length of the CDR3 is 13 residues. CDR3 DNA: TGTGCCACCAGTTACAGCTCTGGAAACACCATATATTTT. It codes for CATSYSSGNTIYF.

The chain uses TRBV6-5 and TRBJ1-1; D is unclear. V was pared by 6 bases and J by 5 bases, with 19 bases between. This CDR3 spans 15 amino acids. The germline gives CDR1 MNHEY, CDR2 SVGAGI. Written as DNA, the CDR3 is TGTGCCAGCAGACTAACGGCGGGTTCGGGGACTGAAGCTTTCTTT. It yields the protein CASRLTAGSGTEAFF.

The V gene is TRBV7-6, the J gene TRBJ2-7; D ambiguous. The V gene's germline CDR1 is SGHVS and CDR2 FNYEAQ. This CDR3 contains 14 residues. Trimming shortened V by 5 bases and J by 5 bases, and 16 bases separated the two germline ends. CDR3 DNA: TGTGCCAGCAGCCCCCATCTTAATGGTAACGAGCAGTACTTC. This translates into CASSPHLNGNEQYF.

The genes are TRBV30 and TRBJ2-1; no firm D call. Germline loops: CDR1 GTSNPN, CDR2 SVGIG (reference sequence). This CDR3 is built from 14 residues. V lost 1 base and J lost 4, with 11 bases in between. The CDR3 protein is CAWSATRFYNEQFF. CDR3 DNA sequence: TGTGCCTGGAGTGCTACAAGATTTTACAATGAGCAGTTCTTC.

This chain joins TRBV15 and TRBJ1-2, with 7 bases lining up with TRBD1. J gave up 4 bases and V 4 bases, and 3 bases lay outside the gene matches. CDR3 size: 13 residues. From germline, CDR1 is LNHNV and CDR2 YYDKDF (reference sequence). As DNA, the CDR3 is TGTGCCACCAGCACCCGGACAGGCTATGGCTACACCTTC. Amino acids: CATSTRTGYGYTF.

The chain employs TRBV2 and TRBJ1-1; D remains ambiguous. CDR3 length equals 12 residues. The V end was cut by 4 bases, the J end by 5 bases, with 8 bases between. Germline loops: CDR1 SNHLY, CDR2 FYNNEI. In nucleotides, the CDR3 is TGTGCCAGCAGTGGGGGTGAGACTGAAGCTTTCTTT. Protein sequence: CASSGGETEAFF.

This chain joins TRBV13 and TRBJ1-5; D might be TRBD1 (5 bases). This CDR3 is built from 14 residues. V lost 5 bases and J lost 0, with 8 bases in between. The germline V gene encodes CDR1 PRHDT and CDR2 FYEKMQ (reference sequence). The CDR3 loop is CASSDSDSNQPQHF. CDR3 bases: TGTGCCAGCAGCGACAGCGATAGCAATCAGCCCCAGCATTTT. Full variable domain (missing parts from reference TRBV13 and TRBJ1-5): AAGVIQSPRHLIKEKRETATLKCYPIPRHDTVYWYQQGPGQDPQFLISFYEKMQSDKGSIPDRFSAQQFSDYHSELNMSSLELGDSALYFCASSDSDSNQPQHFGDGTRLSIL.

This rearrangement joins TRBV6-6 to TRBJ1-5; D not certain. CDR1 and CDR2 from the germline V gene are MNHNY and SVGAGI (reference sequence). V was cut by 6 bases and J by 0 bases, with 15 bases left in between. The CDR3 is 16 amino acids. The CDR3, as DNA: TGTGCCAGCAGCCAAGGACTCCAGAATAGCAATCAGCCCCAGCATTTT. The encoded protein is CASSQGLQNSNQPQHF.

This chain links TRBV7-9 with TRBJ2-5; D gene uncertain. CDR1 is SEHNR and CDR2 is FQNEAQ in the germline V gene (reference sequence). Trimming removed 5 bases from V and 0 bases from J, with 4 bases in between. The CDR3 extends over 12 amino acids. As DNA, the CDR3 is TGTGCCAGCAGCCAGGACCAAGAGACCCAGTACTTC. The encoded protein is CASSQDQETQYF.

CDR3 amino acids: CASRAWGTLATNEKLFF. In DNA, the CDR3 is TGTGCCAGCAGGGCATGGGGGACACTCGCAACTAATGAAAAACTGTTTTTT. The chain joins TRBV27 to TRBJ1-4, with D perhaps matching TRBD1 (6 bases). This CDR3 comprises 17 residues. Trimming cost V 6 bases and J 0 bases, with 17 bases left between them. Per the germline V gene, CDR1 is MNHEY and CDR2 is SMNVEV (reference sequence).

The CDR3 loop is CASSVPLTGISNQPQHF. As DNA, the CDR3 is TGTGCCAGTAGTGTTCCTCTAACAGGGATTAGCAATCAGCCCCAGCATTTT. The chain links TRBV19 to TRBJ1-5, with TRBD1 as a possible D gene (6 bases). Germline-derived CDR1 and CDR2 are LNHDA and SQIVND (reference sequence). The CDR3 has 17 amino acids. V lost 5 bases and J 0 bases, leaving 17 bases between the germline ends.

V is TRBV11-2 and J is TRBJ1-2; TRBD1 matches at 9 bases. The ends lost 3 bases at V and 1 base at J; junction bases unmatched: 3. The CDR3 extends over 15 amino acids. The germline V gene has CDR1 SGHAT and CDR2 FQNNGV. The CDR3 region has the DNA TGTGCCAGCAGCTTGGGACAGGGCCTTAACTATGGCTACACCTTC. Translating it yields CASSLGQGLNYGYTF. Full variable domain (outside the CDR3, taken from reference TRBV11-2 and TRBJ1-2): EAGVAQSPRYKIIEKRQSVAFWCNPISGHATLYWYQQILGQGPKLLIQFQNNGVVDDSQLPKDRFSAERLKGVDSTLKIQPAKLEDSAVYLCASSLGQGLNYGYTFGSGTRLTVV.